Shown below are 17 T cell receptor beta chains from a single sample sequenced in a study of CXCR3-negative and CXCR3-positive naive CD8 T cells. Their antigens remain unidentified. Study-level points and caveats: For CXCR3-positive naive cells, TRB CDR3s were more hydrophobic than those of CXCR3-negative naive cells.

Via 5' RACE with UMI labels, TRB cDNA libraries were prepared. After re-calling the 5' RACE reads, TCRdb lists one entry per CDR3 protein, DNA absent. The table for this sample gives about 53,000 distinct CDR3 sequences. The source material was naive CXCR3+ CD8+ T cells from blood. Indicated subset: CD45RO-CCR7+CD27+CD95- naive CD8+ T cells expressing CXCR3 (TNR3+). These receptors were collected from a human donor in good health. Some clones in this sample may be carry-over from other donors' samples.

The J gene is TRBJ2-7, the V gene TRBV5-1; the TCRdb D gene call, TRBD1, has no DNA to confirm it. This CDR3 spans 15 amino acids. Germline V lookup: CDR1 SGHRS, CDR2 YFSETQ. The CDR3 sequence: CASSLGQGIFHEQYF.

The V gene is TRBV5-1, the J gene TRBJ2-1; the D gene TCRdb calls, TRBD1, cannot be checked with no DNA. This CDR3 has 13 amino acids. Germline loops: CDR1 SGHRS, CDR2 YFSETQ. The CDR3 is CASSRGQDPEQFF. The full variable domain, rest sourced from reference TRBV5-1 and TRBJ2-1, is KAGVTQTPRYLIKTRGQQVTLSCSPISGHRSVSWYQQTPGQGLQFLFEYFSETQRNKGNFPGRFSGRQFSNSRSEMNVSTLELGDSALYLCASSRGQDPEQFFGPGTRLTVL.

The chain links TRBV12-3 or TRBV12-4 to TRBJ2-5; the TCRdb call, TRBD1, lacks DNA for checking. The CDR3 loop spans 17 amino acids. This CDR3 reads CASSLVTGTGGRETQYF.

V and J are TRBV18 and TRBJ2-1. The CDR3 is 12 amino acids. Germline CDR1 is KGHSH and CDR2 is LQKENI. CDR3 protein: CASSPGGNEQFF.

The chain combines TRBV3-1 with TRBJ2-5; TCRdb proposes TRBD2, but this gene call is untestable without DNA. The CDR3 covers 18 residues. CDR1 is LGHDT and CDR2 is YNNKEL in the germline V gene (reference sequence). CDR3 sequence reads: CASSQRQSLAGGQETQYF.

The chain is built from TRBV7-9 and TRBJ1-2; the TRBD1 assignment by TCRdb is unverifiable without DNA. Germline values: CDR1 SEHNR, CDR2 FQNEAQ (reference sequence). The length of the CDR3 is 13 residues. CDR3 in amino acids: CASSHTQGYGYTF.

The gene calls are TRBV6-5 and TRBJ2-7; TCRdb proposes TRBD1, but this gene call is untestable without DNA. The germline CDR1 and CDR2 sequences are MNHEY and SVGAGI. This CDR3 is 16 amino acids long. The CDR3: CASSRGGQRWSYEQYF.

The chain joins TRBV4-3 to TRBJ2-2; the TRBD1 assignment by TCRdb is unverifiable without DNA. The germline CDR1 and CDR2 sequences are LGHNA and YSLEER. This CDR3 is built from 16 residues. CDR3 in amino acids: CASSQESGHNTGELFF.

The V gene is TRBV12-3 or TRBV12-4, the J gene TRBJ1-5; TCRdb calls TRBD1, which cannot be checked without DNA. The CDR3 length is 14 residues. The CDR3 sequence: CASRHRDGYQPQHF.

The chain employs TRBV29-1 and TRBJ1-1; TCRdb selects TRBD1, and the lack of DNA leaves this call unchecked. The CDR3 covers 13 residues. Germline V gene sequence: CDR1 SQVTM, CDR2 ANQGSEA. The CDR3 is CSVEEGAYTEAFF.

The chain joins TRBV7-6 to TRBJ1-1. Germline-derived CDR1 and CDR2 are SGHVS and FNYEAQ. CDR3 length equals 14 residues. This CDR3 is CASSLELGHTEAFF.

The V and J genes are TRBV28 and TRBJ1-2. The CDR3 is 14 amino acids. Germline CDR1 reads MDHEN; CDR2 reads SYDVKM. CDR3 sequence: CASSFPSVPYGYTF.

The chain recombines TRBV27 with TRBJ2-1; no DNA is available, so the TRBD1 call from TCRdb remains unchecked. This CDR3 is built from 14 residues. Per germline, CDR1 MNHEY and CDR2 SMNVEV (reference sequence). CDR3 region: CASSLRGPYNEQFF.

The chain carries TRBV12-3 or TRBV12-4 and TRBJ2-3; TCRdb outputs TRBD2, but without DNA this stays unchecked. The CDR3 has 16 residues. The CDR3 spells CASNSGSTSGGDTQYF.

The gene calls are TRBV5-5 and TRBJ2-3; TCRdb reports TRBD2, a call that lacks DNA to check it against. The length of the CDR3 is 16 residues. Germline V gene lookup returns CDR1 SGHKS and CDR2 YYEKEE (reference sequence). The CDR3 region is CASSTRALRETDTQYF.

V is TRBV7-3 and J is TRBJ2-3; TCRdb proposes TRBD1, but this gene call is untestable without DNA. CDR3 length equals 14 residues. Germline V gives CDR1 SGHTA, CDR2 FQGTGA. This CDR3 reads CASATTGGADTQYF.

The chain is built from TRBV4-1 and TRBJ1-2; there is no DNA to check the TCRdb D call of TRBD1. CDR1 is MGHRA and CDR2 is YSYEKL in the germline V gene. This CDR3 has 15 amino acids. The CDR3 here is CASSQVFGGSYGYTF.